Shown below are 18 T cell receptor beta chains from a single sample sequenced in a study of blood T cell repertoires in COVID-19. Profiled with immunoSEQ multiplex PCR; TCRdb holds only in-frame clones, not every one. The sample records around 150,000 clones, 90% to 95% being singletons. Sequenced: peripheral blood. The receptor source for this set is a woman aged 45-59 years with acute or convalescent COVID-19.

The chain carries TRBV10-3 and TRBJ2-7; TRBD2 matches at 10 bases. CDR3 length: 13 amino acids. V gave up 11 bases and J gave up 4 bases; unmatched junction bases: 8. The germline CDR1 and CDR2 sequences are ENHRY and SYGVKD. This chain's CDR3 is CAPPLAGGYEQYF. The CDR3 DNA sequence: TGTGCCCCGCCTTTAGCGGGGGGTTACGAGCAGTACTTC.

This chain links TRBV28 with TRBJ1-6; possibly TRBD1 for D (5 bases). The germline gives CDR1 MDHEN, CDR2 SYDVKM. The V gene lost 5 bases and the J gene lost 7 bases, with 15 bases spanning the gap. The length of the CDR3 is 15 residues. For the CDR3, the DNA is TGTGCCAGCAGTCCCTTACAGGATGGGAATTCACCCCTCCACTTT. It translates to CASSPLQDGNSPLHF.

The chain recombines TRBV13 with TRBJ2-1, with 9 bases fitting TRBD1. The V and J ends lost 3 bases and 4 bases, in that order; junction bases with no gene match: 4. The germline CDR1 and CDR2 sequences are PRHDT and FYEKMQ (reference sequence). The CDR3 extends over 15 amino acids. The CDR3 protein is CASSFRTGVYNEQFF. The CDR3 DNA follows: TGTGCCAGCAGCTTCCGGACAGGGGTATACAATGAGCAGTTCTTC.

V gene TRBV5-1 combines with J gene TRBJ2-7, with TRBD1 identical over 9 bases. Trimming cost V 4 bases and J 5 bases; bases outside gene matches: 7. The CDR3 runs 14 residues. Per the germline V gene, CDR1 is SGHRS and CDR2 is YFSETQ. In DNA, the CDR3 is TGCGCCAGCAGCGGACAGGGGCCTGAGGACGAGCAGTACTTC. Translated: CASSGQGPEDEQYF.

J is TRBJ1-1 and V is TRBV10-3; possibly TRBD1 for D (5 bases). Between the trimmed V and J ends, which lost 6 bases and 0 bases, there was a span of 11 bases. Germline CDR1 and CDR2: ENHRY and SYGVKD. The CDR3 totals 14 residues. CDR3 in DNA: TGTGCCATCAGAGAAGACAGATTGAACACTGAAGCTTTCTTT. Translating gives CAIREDRLNTEAFF.

The chain links TRBV18 to TRBJ1-2, with 10 bases fitting TRBD1. CDR1 KGHSH and CDR2 LQKENI come from the germline V gene. The CDR3 is 18 amino acids. The trim removed 2 bases at V and 2 bases at J, leaving 11 bases unmatched. CDR3 protein: CASSPRLGQGSVNYGYTF. In nucleotides, the CDR3 is TGTGCCAGCTCACCAAGGCTGGGACAGGGGTCTGTGAACTATGGCTACACCTTC.

This chain uses TRBV24-1 with TRBJ1-1; tentatively, D is TRBD1 (6 bases). The CDR3 spans 13 residues. Germline V gives CDR1 KGHDR, CDR2 SFDVKD. Trimming removed 5 bases at V and 6 bases at J, with 12 bases between. The CDR3 DNA reads TGTGCCACCAGTGCCTTGGACAGTCCTGAAGCTTTCTTT. It specifies CATSALDSPEAFF.

This chain connects TRBV28 to TRBJ1-2, with 8 bases identical to TRBD1. The germline CDR1 and CDR2 sequences are MDHEN and SYDVKM. This CDR3 comprises 17 residues. After removal of 4 bases from V and 2 bases from J, the junction contained 12 bases not matched to a gene. The CDR3 coding sequence is TGTGCCAGCAGTTCACGATTGTCCAGGGGGCGAAACTATGGCTACACCTTC. Protein product: CASSSRLSRGRNYGYTF.

The chain combines TRBV12-3 or TRBV12-4 with TRBJ2-3; D is undetermined. This CDR3 has 11 residues. V lost 6 bases and J 5 bases, leaving 6 bases between the germline ends. The CDR3 nucleotides read TGTGCCAGCAGCTCAGGAGATACGCAGTATTTT. Translation: CASSSGDTQYF.

The chain carries TRBV20-1 and TRBJ2-1; 12 nucleotides agree with TRBD2. The CDR3 is made up of 16 amino acids. V trimming: 3 bases; J trimming: 6 bases; junction bases outside the gene matches: 9. CDR1 and CDR2 (germline): DFQATT, SNEGSKA (reference sequence). This CDR3 is CSASPSGRALVNEQFF. CDR3 bases: TGCAGTGCTAGTCCTAGCGGGAGGGCCTTAGTCAATGAGCAGTTCTTC.

The chain couples TRBV7-9 to TRBJ1-2; no clear D gene. V lost 5 bases to trimming and J lost 2 bases, with 12 bases between them. Germline-derived CDR1 and CDR2 are SEHNR and FQNEAQ (reference sequence). CDR3 size: 14 residues. The CDR3 region is CASSSGEDNYGYTF. The DNA of the CDR3 is TGTGCCAGCAGCAGCGGGGAAGACAACTATGGCTACACCTTC. The variable domain in full, with the rest retrieved from reference TRBV7-9 and TRBJ1-2, is DTGVSQNPRHKITKRGQNVTFRCDPISEHNRLYWYRQTLGQGPEFLTYFQNEAQLEKSRLLSDRFSAERPKGSFSTLEIQRTEQGDSAMYLCASSSGEDNYGYTFGSGTRLTVV.

The chain carries TRBV19 and TRBJ1-1, with D unclear. V lost 7 bases and J 2 bases, leaving 14 bases between the germline ends. This CDR3 is built from 14 residues. Germline CDR1 is LNHDA and CDR2 is SQIVND (reference sequence). The CDR3 protein is CASTLVPTNTEAFF. The CDR3 nucleotides are TGTGCCAGTACCCTGGTACCTACCAACACTGAAGCTTTCTTT.

The genes are TRBV7-3 and TRBJ2-2, with D unclear. There are 15 residues in the CDR3. The V end was cut by 2 bases, the J end by 6 bases, with 13 bases between. CDR1 is SGHTA and CDR2 is FQGTGA in the germline V gene. DNA of the CDR3: TGTGCCAGCAGCTTAGGTTACTCCCGGGCCGGGGAGCTGTTTTTT. It specifies CASSLGYSRAGELFF. The whole variable domain, filled in from reference TRBV7-3 and TRBJ2-2, reads GAGVSQTPSNKVTEKGKYVELRCDPISGHTALYWYRQSLGQGPEFLIYFQGTGAADDSGLPNDRFFAVRPEGSVSTLKIQRTERGDSAVYLCASSLGYSRAGELFFGEGSRLTVL.

This CDR3 reads CASSPGQGPLYEQYF. The CDR3 DNA sequence: TGTGCCAGCAGCCCAGGACAGGGGCCCCTTTACGAGCAGTACTTC. This chain uses TRBV9 with TRBJ2-7; 9 bases are shared with TRBD1. Germline V lookup: CDR1 SGDLS, CDR2 YYNGEE. This CDR3 contains 15 residues. The V and J ends lost 4 bases and 4 bases, in that order; junction bases with no gene match: 9.

The J gene is TRBJ2-7, the V gene TRBV28; a possible D gene is TRBD1 (6 bases). Germline values: CDR1 MDHEN, CDR2 SYDVKM. This CDR3 contains 15 residues. Trimming took off 7 bases at V and 2 bases at J, with 18 bases between the two ends. The CDR3 nucleotides read TGTGCCAGCAATCCATCACAGGGATCGCCCTACGAGCAGTACTTC. Its translation: CASNPSQGSPYEQYF.

The chain joins TRBV19 to TRBJ1-5; 7 bases are shared with TRBD1. With 7 bases clipped from V and 6 bases from J, the junction kept 9 bases outside the gene matches. This CDR3 comprises 14 residues. Per germline, CDR1 LNHDA and CDR2 SQIVND (reference sequence). CDR3: CASTPGGWGQPQHF. CDR3 bases: TGTGCCAGTACTCCAGGGGGGTGGGGTCAGCCCCAGCATTTT.

The chain is built from TRBV18 and TRBJ2-7; perhaps TRBD2 as D (6 bases). V gave up 2 bases and J gave up 6 bases, with 14 bases separating them. Germline assignment: CDR1 KGHSH and CDR2 LQKENI. CDR3 size: 14 residues. CDR3 loop: CASSPDPQGGEQYF. The CDR3 coding sequence is TGTGCCAGCTCACCAGATCCCCAGGGAGGCGAGCAGTACTTC.

This clone was picked up one time. V is TRBV5-6 and J is TRBJ1-4; tentative D call: TRBD1 (6 bases). There are 18 residues in the CDR3. V was shortened by 0 bases and J by 1 base, with 16 bases between the two germline ends. From germline, CDR1 is SGHDT and CDR2 YYEEEE. DNA for the CDR3: TGTGCCAGCAGCTTGGACAGGGAGATTGGGTTAACTAATGAAAAACTGTTTTTT. Its translation is CASSLDREIGLTNEKLFF.